This T cell receptor (beta chain) appears in the sequencing data of a study of a mutant IDH1 vaccine in newly diagnosed glioma. This CDR3 is 12 amino acids long. Per the germline V gene, CDR1 is MDHEN and CDR2 is SYDVKM. The germline V and J ends were trimmed by 10 bases and 8 bases, with 17 bases remaining between them. Libraries were prepared by immunoSEQ multiplex PCR; TCRdb keeps only in-frame clonotypes and omits some of them. The sample has tens of thousands of clones, 84% seen once. General study points: A vaccine-induced immune response developed in more than 85% of the patients. The authors found pseudoprogression apparently unrelated to changes in top peripheral T cell clonotypes.

Points on this clone: Antigen: not known.

Time point in this sample: week 23, last vaccination. Vaccination comprised doses that each held 300 ug of mutant IDH1 20-mer peptide, plus topical imiquimod. The chain employs TRBV28 and TRBJ1-1; D call uncertain. The sequence was obtained from a man aged 18 to 29 with glioma. The sample in question was PBMCs, obtained from a glioma patient whose treatment included an IDH1 peptide vaccine. The CDR3 sequence: CATNIGPSEAFF. The CDR3 coding sequence is TGTGCCACTAACATTGGGCCCTCCGAAGCTTTCTTT.